This T cell receptor (beta chain) was sequenced during a study of blood T cells in healthy people across ages. Alongside a J-beta primer mix, a sample-barcoded 5' primer served in a second PCR lasting about 7 to 11 cycles. TCRdb itself ran the 5' RACE reads through MiXCR, one entry per CDR3 protein. The sample lists 730,000 or so distinct CDR3 sequences, approximately 40% occurring once. This clonotype was seen a few times. The CDR3 covers 14 residues. V dropped 8 bases and J dropped 1; count of bases not matched to a gene: 5. Germline values: CDR1 MDHEN, CDR2 SYDVKM. This chain connects TRBV28 to TRBJ2-3; 8 bases are a match to TRBD2. This TCR came from a man at least 80 years old in good health. The sequenced sample consisted of blood. CDR3 coding DNA: TGTGCCAGCGGATGGCGGGAGGGCACAGATACGCAGTATTTT. Its protein product is CASGWREGTDTQYF.